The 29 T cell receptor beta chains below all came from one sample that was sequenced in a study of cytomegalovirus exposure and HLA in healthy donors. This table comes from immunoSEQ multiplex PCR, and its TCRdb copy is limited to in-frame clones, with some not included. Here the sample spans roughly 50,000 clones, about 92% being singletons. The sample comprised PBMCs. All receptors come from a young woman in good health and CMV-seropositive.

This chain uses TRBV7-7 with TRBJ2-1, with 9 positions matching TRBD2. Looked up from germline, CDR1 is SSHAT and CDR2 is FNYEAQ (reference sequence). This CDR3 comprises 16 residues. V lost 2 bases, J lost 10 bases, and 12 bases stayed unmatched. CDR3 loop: CASSLSASGVLGEQFF. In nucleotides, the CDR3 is TGTGCCAGCAGCTTATCGGCTAGCGGGGTGTTAGGGGAGCAGTTCTTC.

The CDR3 bases are TGTGCCAGCAGCCCAGGGTTTGATAATTCACCCCTCCACTTT. Translated: CASSPGFDNSPLHF. This chain joins TRBV14 and TRBJ1-6; a possible D gene is TRBD1 (5 bases). The V and J ends lost 4 bases and 5 bases respectively, with 9 bases between them. The length of the CDR3 is 14 residues. Per the germline V gene, CDR1 is SGHDN and CDR2 is FVKESK. Supplemented by reference TRBV14 and TRBJ1-6, the full variable domain reads EAGVTQFPSHSVIEKGQTVTLRCDPISGHDNLYWYRRVMGKEIKFLLHFVKESKQDESGMPNNRFLAERTGGTYSTLKVQPAELEDSGVYFCASSPGFDNSPLHFGNGTRLTVT.

The CDR3 nucleotides are TGTGCCCCCGAGAAAGAATTCACTGAAGCTTTCTTT. Translation: CAPEKEFTEAFF. The V gene is TRBV15, the J gene TRBJ1-1; no reliable D call. Germline CDR1 and CDR2: LNHNV and YYDKDF (reference sequence). Trimming pared 11 bases from V and 4 bases from J, leaving 14 bases between. This CDR3 has 12 residues.

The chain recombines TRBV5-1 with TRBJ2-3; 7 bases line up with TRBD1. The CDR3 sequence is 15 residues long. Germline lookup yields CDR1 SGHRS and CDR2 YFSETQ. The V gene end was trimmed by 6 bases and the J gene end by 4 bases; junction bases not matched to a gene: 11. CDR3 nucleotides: TGCGCCAGCAACAAATCGGACAGGCAATCAGATACGCAGTATTTT. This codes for CASNKSDRQSDTQYF.

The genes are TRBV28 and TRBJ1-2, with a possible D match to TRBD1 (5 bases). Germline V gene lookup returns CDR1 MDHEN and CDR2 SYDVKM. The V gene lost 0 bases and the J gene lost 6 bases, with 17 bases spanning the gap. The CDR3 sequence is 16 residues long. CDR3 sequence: CASSLWSGGRSDGYTF. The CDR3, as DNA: TGTGCCAGCAGTTTATGGTCGGGGGGTAGGTCCGATGGCTACACCTTC.

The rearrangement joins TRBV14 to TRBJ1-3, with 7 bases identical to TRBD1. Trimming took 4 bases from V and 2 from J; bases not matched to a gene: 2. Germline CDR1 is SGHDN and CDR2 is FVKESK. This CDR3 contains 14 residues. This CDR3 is CASSRGTAGNTIYF. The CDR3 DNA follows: TGTGCCAGCAGCCGCGGGACAGCTGGAAACACCATATATTTT.

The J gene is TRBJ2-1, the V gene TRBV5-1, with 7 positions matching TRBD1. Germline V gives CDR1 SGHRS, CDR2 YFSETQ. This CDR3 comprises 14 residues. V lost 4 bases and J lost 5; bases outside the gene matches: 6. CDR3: CASSGGQSNNEQFF. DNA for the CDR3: TGCGCCAGCAGCGGGGGACAGAGTAACAATGAGCAGTTCTTC.

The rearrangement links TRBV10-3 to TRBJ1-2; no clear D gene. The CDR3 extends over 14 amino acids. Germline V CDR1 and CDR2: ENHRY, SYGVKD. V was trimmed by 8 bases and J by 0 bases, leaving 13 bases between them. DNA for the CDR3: TGTGCCATCCACACGACCGAGGCTAACTATGGCTACACCTTC. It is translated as CAIHTTEANYGYTF.

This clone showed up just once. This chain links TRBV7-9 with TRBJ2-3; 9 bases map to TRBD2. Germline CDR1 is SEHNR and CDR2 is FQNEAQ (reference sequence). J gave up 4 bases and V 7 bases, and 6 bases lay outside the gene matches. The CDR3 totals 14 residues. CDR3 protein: CASTLLAGADTQYF. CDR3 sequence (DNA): TGTGCCAGCACCCTACTAGCGGGCGCAGATACGCAGTATTTT.

The CDR3 reads CASSLALQGAASEKLFF. As DNA, the CDR3 is TGCGCCAGCAGCTTGGCCTTACAGGGGGCCGCCAGTGAAAAACTGTTTTTT. The chain is built from TRBV5-1 and TRBJ1-4, with 9 bases identical to TRBD1. CDR3 size: 17 residues. Germline values: CDR1 SGHRS, CDR2 YFSETQ. Losses at the gene ends were 0 bases for V and 7 bases for J; bases not matched to a gene: 10.

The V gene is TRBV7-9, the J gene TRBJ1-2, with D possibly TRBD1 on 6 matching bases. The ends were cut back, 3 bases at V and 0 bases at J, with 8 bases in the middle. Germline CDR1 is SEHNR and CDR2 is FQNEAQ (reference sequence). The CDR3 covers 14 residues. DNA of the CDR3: TGTGCCAGCAGCTTCAGGGGAACTAACTATGGCTACACCTTC. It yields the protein CASSFRGTNYGYTF.

CDR3 in amino acids: CASSVGSDTDRESGYTF. CDR3 nucleotide sequence: TGTGCCAGCAGCGTAGGGTCAGACACGGACAGGGAGTCTGGCTACACCTTC. V usage is TRBV9 and J usage is TRBJ1-2; 8 bases map to TRBD1. Germline CDR1 reads SGDLS; CDR2 reads YYNGEE. This CDR3 region has 17 residues. With 0 bases clipped from V and 7 bases from J, the junction kept 14 bases outside the gene matches.

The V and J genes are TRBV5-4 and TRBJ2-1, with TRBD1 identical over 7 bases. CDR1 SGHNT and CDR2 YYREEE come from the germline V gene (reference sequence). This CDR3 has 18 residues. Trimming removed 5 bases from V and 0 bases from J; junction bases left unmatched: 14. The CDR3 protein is CASSHLGETGNSYNEQFF. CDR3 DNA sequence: TGTGCCAGCAGTCATCTCGGGGAGACAGGGAACTCCTACAATGAGCAGTTCTTC.

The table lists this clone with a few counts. This CDR3 reads CASSLDRAYEQYF. CDR3 DNA: TGCGCCAGCAGCTTGGACAGAGCCTACGAGCAGTACTTC. The rearrangement joins TRBV5-1 to TRBJ2-7; D not certain. Trimming cost V 0 bases and J 2 bases, with 6 bases left between them. Per the germline V gene, CDR1 is SGHRS and CDR2 is YFSETQ. The CDR3 totals 13 residues.

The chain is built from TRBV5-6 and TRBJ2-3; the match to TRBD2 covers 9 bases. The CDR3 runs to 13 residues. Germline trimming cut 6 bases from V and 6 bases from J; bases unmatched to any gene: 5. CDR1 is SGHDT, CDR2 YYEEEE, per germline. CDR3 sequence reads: CASNAGGRDTQYF. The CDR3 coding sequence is TGTGCCAGCAACGCGGGGGGGAGGGATACGCAGTATTTT.

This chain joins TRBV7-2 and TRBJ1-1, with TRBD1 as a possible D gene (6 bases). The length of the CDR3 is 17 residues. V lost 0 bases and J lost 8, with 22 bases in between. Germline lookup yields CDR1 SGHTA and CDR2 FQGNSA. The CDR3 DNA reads TGTGCCAGCAGCTTAGCTACGATTAGGACAGTCCCAATCGAAGCTTTCTTT. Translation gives CASSLATIRTVPIEAFF.

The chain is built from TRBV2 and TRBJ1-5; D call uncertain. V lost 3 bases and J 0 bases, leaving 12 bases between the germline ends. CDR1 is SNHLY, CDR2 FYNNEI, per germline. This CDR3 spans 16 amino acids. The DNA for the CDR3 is TGTGCCAGCAGTGATCTCGCCCAGGTTAGCAATCAGCCCCAGCATTTT. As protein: CASSDLAQVSNQPQHF. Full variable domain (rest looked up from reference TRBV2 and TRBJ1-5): EPEVTQTPSHQVTQMGQEVILRCVPISNHLYFYWYRQILGQKVEFLVSFYNNEISEKSEIFDDQFSVERPDGSNFTLKIRSTKLEDSAMYFCASSDLAQVSNQPQHFGDGTRLSIL.

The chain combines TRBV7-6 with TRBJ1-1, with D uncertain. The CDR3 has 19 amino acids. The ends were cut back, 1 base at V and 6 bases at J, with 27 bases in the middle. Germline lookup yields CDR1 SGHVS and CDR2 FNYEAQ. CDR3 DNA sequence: TGTGCCAGCAGCTTAGATGGAGTCCGCAACGCCGATCTCGGCTCTGAAGCTTTCTTT. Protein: CASSLDGVRNADLGSEAFF.

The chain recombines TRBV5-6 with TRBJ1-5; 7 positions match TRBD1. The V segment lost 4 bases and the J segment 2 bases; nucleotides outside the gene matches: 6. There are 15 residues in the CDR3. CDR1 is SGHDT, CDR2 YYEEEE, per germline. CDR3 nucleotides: TGTGCCAGCAGCAAAACCGGGACAGGCAATCAGCCCCAGCATTTT. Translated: CASSKTGTGNQPQHF. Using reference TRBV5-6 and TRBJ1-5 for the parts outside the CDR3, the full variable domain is DAGVTQSPTHLIKTRGQQVTLRCSPKSGHDTVSWYQQALGQGPQFIFQYYEEEERQRGNFPDRFSGHQFPNYSSELNVNALLLGDSALYLCASSKTGTGNQPQHFGDGTRLSIL.

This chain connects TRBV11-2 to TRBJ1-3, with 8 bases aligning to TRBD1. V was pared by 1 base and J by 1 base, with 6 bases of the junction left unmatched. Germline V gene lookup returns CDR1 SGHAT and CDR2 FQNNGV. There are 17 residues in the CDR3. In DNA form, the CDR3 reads TGTGCCAGCAGCTTAGCTGGACAGGGTATATCTGGAAACACCATATATTTT. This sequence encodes CASSLAGQGISGNTIYF.

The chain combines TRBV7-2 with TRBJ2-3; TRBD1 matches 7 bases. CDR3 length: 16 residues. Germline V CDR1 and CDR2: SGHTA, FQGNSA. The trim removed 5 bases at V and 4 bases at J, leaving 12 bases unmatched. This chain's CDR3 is CASSHITGAVADTQYF. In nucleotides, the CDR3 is TGTGCCAGCAGCCATATTACAGGGGCGGTGGCAGATACGCAGTATTTT.

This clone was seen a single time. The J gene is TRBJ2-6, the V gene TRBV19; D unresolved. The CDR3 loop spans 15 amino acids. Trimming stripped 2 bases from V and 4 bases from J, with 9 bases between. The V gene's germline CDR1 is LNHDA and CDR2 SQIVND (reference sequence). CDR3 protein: CASSITHTGANVLTF. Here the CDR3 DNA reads TGTGCCAGTAGTATAACTCATACGGGGGCCAACGTCCTGACTTTC.

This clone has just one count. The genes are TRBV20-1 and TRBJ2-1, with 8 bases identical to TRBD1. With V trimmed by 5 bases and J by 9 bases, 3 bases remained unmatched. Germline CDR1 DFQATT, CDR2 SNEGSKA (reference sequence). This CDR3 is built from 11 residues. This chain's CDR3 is CSARQGSEQFF. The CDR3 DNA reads TGCAGTGCTCGACAGGGGAGTGAGCAGTTCTTC.

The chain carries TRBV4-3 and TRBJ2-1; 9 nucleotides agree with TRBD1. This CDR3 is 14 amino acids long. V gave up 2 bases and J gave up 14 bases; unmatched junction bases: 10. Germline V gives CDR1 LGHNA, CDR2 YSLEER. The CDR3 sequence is CASSQITGTGRKFF. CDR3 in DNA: TGCGCCAGCAGCCAAATTACCGGGACAGGGAGAAAGTTCTTC.

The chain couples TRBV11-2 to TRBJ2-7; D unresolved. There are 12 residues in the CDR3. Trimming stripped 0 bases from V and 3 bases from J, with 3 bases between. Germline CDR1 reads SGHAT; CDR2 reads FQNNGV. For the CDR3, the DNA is TGTGCCAGCAGCTTAGACTACTACGAGCAGTACTTC. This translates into CASSLDYYEQYF.

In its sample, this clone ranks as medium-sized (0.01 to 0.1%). The CDR3 DNA reads as TGTGCCAGCAGTGAGCGGGGGGGCACCGGGGAGCTGTTTTTT. Translation: CASSERGGTGELFF. The V gene is TRBV6-4, the J gene TRBJ2-2; 9 bases agree with TRBD2. Germline V gene lookup returns CDR1 MRHNA and CDR2 SNTAGT. The CDR3 length is 14 residues. J was trimmed by 4 bases and V by 3 bases; bases with no gene match: 0.

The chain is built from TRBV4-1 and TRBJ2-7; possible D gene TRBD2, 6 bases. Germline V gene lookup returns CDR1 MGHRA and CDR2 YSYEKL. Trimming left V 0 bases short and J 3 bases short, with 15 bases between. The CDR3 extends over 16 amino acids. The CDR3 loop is CASSQEATRADYEQYF. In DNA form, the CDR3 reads TGCGCCAGCAGCCAAGAAGCGACTAGGGCTGACTACGAGCAGTACTTC.

The CDR3 nucleotides read TGTGCCAGCAGTCCGGGGGACTACGAGCAGTACTTC. Amino acid sequence: CASSPGDYEQYF. J is TRBJ2-7 and V is TRBV6-4, with D possibly matching TRBD2 (6 bases). Germline V gives CDR1 MRHNA, CDR2 SNTAGT. V was shortened by 5 bases and J by 3 bases, with 8 bases between the two germline ends. The CDR3 covers 12 residues.

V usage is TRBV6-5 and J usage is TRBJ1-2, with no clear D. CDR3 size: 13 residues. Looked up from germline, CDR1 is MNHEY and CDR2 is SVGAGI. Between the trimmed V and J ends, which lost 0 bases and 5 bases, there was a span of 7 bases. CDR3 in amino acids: CASSYSRVYGYTF. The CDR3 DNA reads TGTGCCAGCAGTTACTCGCGGGTTTATGGCTACACCTTC.